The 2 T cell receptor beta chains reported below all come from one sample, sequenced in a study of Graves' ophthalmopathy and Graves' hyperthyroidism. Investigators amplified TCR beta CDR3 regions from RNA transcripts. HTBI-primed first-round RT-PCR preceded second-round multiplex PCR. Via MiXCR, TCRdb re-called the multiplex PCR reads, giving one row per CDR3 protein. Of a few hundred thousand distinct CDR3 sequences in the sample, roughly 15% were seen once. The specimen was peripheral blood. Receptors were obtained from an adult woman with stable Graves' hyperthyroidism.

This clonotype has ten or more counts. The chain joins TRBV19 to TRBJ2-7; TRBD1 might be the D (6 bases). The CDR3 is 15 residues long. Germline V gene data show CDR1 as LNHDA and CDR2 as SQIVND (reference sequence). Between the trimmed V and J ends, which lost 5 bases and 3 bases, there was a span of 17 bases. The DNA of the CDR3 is TGTGCCAGTAGTCAGGGGCAACACTCGGGCTACGAGCAGTACTTC. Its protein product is CASSQGQHSGYEQYF.

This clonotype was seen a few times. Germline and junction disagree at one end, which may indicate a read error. The DNA for the CDR3 is TGTGCCAGCAGTTACTCGATGGTGAGGACCAATGGGCAGTTCTTC. The encoded protein is CASSYSMVRTNGQFF. J is TRBJ2-1 and V is TRBV6-2 or TRBV6-3; D remains unclear. Germline lookup yields CDR1 MNHEY and CDR2 SVGEGT. CDR3 length: 15 amino acids.